The clone carrying this T cell receptor (beta chain) has just a few counts. The antigen remains unidentified. Method: immunoSEQ multiplex PCR; TCRdb's copy keeps in-frame clones and lacks some. The sample carries roughly 30,000 clones, 84% recorded once. This specimen belongs to a study of OX40 agonist ivuxolimab in advanced cancers. Study information: Dose-escalation subjects each had hepatocellular carcinoma, melanoma, renal cell or head and neck cancer. The study's findings and limits: Fewer expanded clones were found on average in CD4+ than in CD8+ T cells. Clones of CD4+ and CD8+ blood T cells grew by week 6 at doses of 0.1 to 3.0 mg/kg.

From germline, CDR1 is LNHDA and CDR2 SQIVND (reference sequence). Trimming removed 5 bases at V and 14 bases at J, with 19 bases between. CDR3 length equals 14 residues. Anyone with autoimmune disease history or systemic immunosuppression was excluded. The sample in question was CD4+ or CD8+ T cells sorted from blood, obtained in a trial of the OX40 agonist ivuxolimab. V usage is TRBV19 and J usage is TRBJ1-6; D is uncertain. The clonotype was recovered from an adult with an advanced solid tumor such as melanoma, head and neck, liver or kidney cancer. CDR3 coding DNA: TGTGCCAGTAGTCCGGATCCACAGTTTGTTTCCCTCCACTTT. Translated, it gives CASSPDPQFVSLHF.